Below are 15 T cell receptor beta chains sequenced from a single sample in a study of T cells in Graves' hyperthyroidism and ophthalmopathy. The CDR3 regions of TCR beta were amplified from RNA transcripts. The TCR CDR3 was amplified in a first-round RT-PCR using the HTBI primer set. TCRdb independently ran MiXCR on the multiplex PCR reads; one entry per CDR3 protein. In the table there are 550,000 to 650,000 distinct CDR3 sequences, about 14% of which are singletons. The sample taken for sequencing was blood. The receptor set was obtained from a woman in her 30s with Graves' hyperthyroidism that later progressed to Graves' ophthalmopathy.

This clonotype was recorded at least ten times. The chain carries TRBV7-2 and TRBJ2-7, with TRBD1 matching over 7 bases. CDR1 is SGHTA and CDR2 is FQGNSA in the germline V gene. The CDR3 is 14 amino acids. J was trimmed by 6 bases and V by 4 bases; bases with no gene match: 9. CDR3 protein: CASSSRGSPTEQYF. The CDR3 nucleotides are TGTGCCAGCAGCTCCAGGGGGAGTCCTACCGAGCAGTACTTC.

This clonotype has a count of ten or more. The V and J genes are TRBV29-1 and TRBJ2-5; weak D call: TRBD1 (5 bases). Germline CDR1 is SQVTM and CDR2 is ANQGSEA. V gave up 4 bases and J gave up 2 bases, with 8 bases separating them. This CDR3 is 12 amino acids long. The DNA of the CDR3 is TGCAGCGTTGGGGGCCAGCAAGAGACCCAGTACTTC. Translating it yields CSVGGQQETQYF.

J is TRBJ2-7 and V is TRBV28; TRBD2 is a possible D gene (6 bases). Germline CDR1 reads MDHEN; CDR2 reads SYDVKM. The CDR3 has 12 residues. Trimming took 8 bases from V and 5 from J, leaving 13 bases between them. The CDR3 protein is CASLGGNNEQYF. CDR3 coding DNA: TGTGCCAGCCTTGGGGGGAACAACGAGCAGTACTTC.

Many counts were recorded for this clonotype. The CDR3 DNA follows: TGTGCCAGCAACAGGGACAGGGTCGGGAACACTGAAGCTTTCTTT. Translated: CASNRDRVGNTEAFF. The chain employs TRBV2 and TRBJ1-1; TRBD1 agrees at 9 bases. Germline CDR1 is SNHLY and CDR2 is FYNNEI. The CDR3 runs 15 residues. V trimming: 7 bases; J trimming: 1 base; junction bases outside the gene matches: 7.

The chain combines TRBV5-6 with TRBJ1-3, with a possible D match to TRBD1 (5 bases). V was trimmed by 4 bases and J by 6 bases, leaving 17 bases between them. Looked up from germline, CDR1 is SGHDT and CDR2 is YYEEEE. The CDR3 length is 15 residues. Here the CDR3 DNA reads TGTGCCAGCAGCCCTGATCCAGGGTCGACAAACACCATATATTTT. This encodes CASSPDPGSTNTIYF.

This rearrangement joins TRBV5-5 to TRBJ2-1; 14 bases are a match to TRBD2. After removal of 4 bases from V and 0 bases from J, the junction contained 9 bases not matched to a gene. Germline values: CDR1 SGHKS, CDR2 YYEKEE (reference sequence). There are 19 residues in the CDR3. As DNA, the CDR3 is TGTGCCAGCAGCGGTGGGACTAGCGGGAGCGTTAGCTCCTACAATGAGCAGTTCTTC. Translation gives CASSGGTSGSVSSYNEQFF. Filled out from reference TRBV5-5 and TRBJ2-1, the complete variable domain reads DAGVTQSPTHLIKTRGQQVTLRCSPISGHKSVSWYQQVLGQGPQFIFQYYEKEERGRGNFPDRFSARQFPNYSSELNVNALLLGDSALYLCASSGGTSGSVSSYNEQFFGPGTRLTVL.

In this sample, this clonotype turned up many times. The chain couples TRBV11-2 to TRBJ2-1; TRBD2 aligns across 10 bases. V gave up 0 bases and J gave up 4 bases; unmatched junction bases: 3. This CDR3 region has 16 residues. Germline CDR1 is SGHAT and CDR2 is FQNNGV. CDR3 sequence (DNA): TGTGCCAGCAGCTTAGAACTAGCGGGGCCTTACAATGAGCAGTTCTTC. It encodes CASSLELAGPYNEQFF.

This clonotype was found many times. The chain carries TRBV7-2 and TRBJ2-3, with D maybe TRBD2 (6 bases). The CDR3 contains 14 residues. V shed 5 bases and J shed 6 bases, with 15 bases lying between them. Looked up from germline, CDR1 is SGHTA and CDR2 is FQGNSA. The CDR3 bases are TGTGCCAGCAGCGTGCGGGTAGCGGCGGATACGCAGTATTTT. Translated, it gives CASSVRVAADTQYF.

V is TRBV9 and J is TRBJ2-3, with 10 bases that match TRBD1. With V trimmed by 2 bases and J by 11 bases, 11 bases remained unmatched. CDR3 size: 15 residues. The germline V gene encodes CDR1 SGDLS and CDR2 YYNGEE. CDR3 protein: CASSVGDRGLGQQYF. As DNA, the CDR3 is TGTGCCAGCAGCGTGGGAGACAGGGGGCTTGGGCAGCAGTATTTT.

CDR3 sequence (DNA): TGTGCCAGTAAGGCCGTATACACTGGGGCCAACGTCCTGACTTTC. Translated, it gives CASKAVYTGANVLTF. V is TRBV19 and J is TRBJ2-6; D gene unclear. Germline loops: CDR1 LNHDA, CDR2 SQIVND (reference sequence). This CDR3 has 15 residues. V was trimmed by 7 bases and J by 2 bases, leaving 12 bases between them.

J is TRBJ2-7 and V is TRBV29-1; 7 nucleotides align to TRBD2. V trimming: 0 bases; J trimming: 3 bases; junction bases outside the gene matches: 8. The CDR3 sequence is 15 residues long. The germline V gene encodes CDR1 SQVTM and CDR2 ANQGSEA. The CDR3 sequence: CSVEDRARGSYEQYF. The CDR3 coding sequence is TGCAGCGTTGAAGATCGGGCGCGGGGGAGCTACGAGCAGTACTTC.

This clonotype was detected many times. The CDR3 DNA follows: TGTGCCAGCTCACGGGACAGAAACGCGGAGACCCAGTACTTC. It yields the protein CASSRDRNAETQYF. The V gene is TRBV18, the J gene TRBJ2-5; the match to TRBD1 covers 7 bases. This CDR3 comprises 14 residues. Trimming took 4 bases from V and 5 from J; bases not matched to a gene: 7. Germline-derived CDR1 and CDR2 are KGHSH and LQKENI.

This clonotype was seen ten or more times. This chain connects TRBV2 to TRBJ2-7, with 7 bases matching TRBD1. The CDR3 length is 16 residues. Trimming took 2 bases from V and 7 from J; bases not matched to a gene: 14. In germline, CDR1 is SNHLY, CDR2 FYNNEI. CDR3 in amino acids: CASSEFVWDSRIEQYF. CDR3 nucleotide sequence: TGTGCCAGCAGTGAATTTGTATGGGACAGCCGTATAGAGCAGTACTTC.

A remark on this clonotype: A single base separates this from a much larger clone, so it may be a read error. The chain uses TRBV12-5 and TRBJ1-5, with no clear D. Germline CDR1 and CDR2: LGHNT and FRNRAP. The CDR3 spans 12 residues. CDR3 loop: CASGLSNQLQHF. CDR3 nucleotides: TGTGCTAGTGGTCTCAGCAATCAGCTCCAGCATTTT.

This clonotype has only a few counts. J is TRBJ2-1 and V is TRBV5-1, with 9 bases that match TRBD2. With V trimmed by 3 bases and J by 8 bases, 6 bases remained unmatched. This CDR3 is built from 14 residues. Per the germline V gene, CDR1 is SGHRS and CDR2 is YFSETQ. CDR3 in DNA: TGCGCCAGCAGCTGGACTAGCGAGTCAGATGAGCAGTTCTTC. This encodes CASSWTSESDEQFF.